This T cell receptor (beta chain) was identified during a study of blood T cell repertoires in COVID-19 (dated by TCRdb to about 2020). Background on the whole study: Samples covering the acute and convalescent phases of COVID-19 were provided by collaborators in the United States, Italy and Spain. The prospective study material was composed of cDNA or gDNA derived from T cells, B-cell-depleted T cells, or PBMCs. Subjects who had been exposed to COVID-19, were actively infected with it, or had recovered from it provided the deeply sampled blood TCRbeta repertoires that made up the dataset. The repertoires were released in a freely available public database intended as a resource for research on the immune response to SARS-CoV-2. The samples were drawn from two sources: the first 160 participants of the ongoing ImmuneRACE study, and fewer than 1,500 subjects contributed by 6 global collaborators. The sample metadata nearly always contained a de-identified subject ID, COVID-19 status, age in years and sex. HLA class I and class II types, where available, came from metadata supplied by the sample provider rather than from assay-based typing.

The study at large found these results: How much clinical and demographic metadata was included differed by source and by participant, and the metadata was provided uncurated.

This clone was recorded at least ten times. Its antigen is currently not known. No base quality information exists; no much larger clone differs at one position. The cysteine opens and the phenylalanine closes a CDR3 of 15 amino acids. The entry retains the CDR3 DNA only, 45 bases that are in frame from base 1. V is cut by 5 bases and J by 3 bases, and the space between the germline ends is 16 bases. CDR1 and CDR2 (SGHTA, FQGTGA) derive from the germline V gene. TCRbeta CDR3 regions were amplified from genomic DNA using the immunoSEQ Assay, a bias-controlled multiplex PCR. The authors processed their data as follows. Within the assay, amplification of reference gene primers was used to estimate how many nucleated cells each sample contained. To quantify the absolute abundance of each unique TCRbeta CDR3 rearrangement, sequence reads were collapsed and filtered. For each sample, productive Simpson clonality was calculated as the square root of Simpson's diversity index over productive rearrangements. TCRdb stores this immuneACCESS table with in-frame sequences only. Part of the clones is absent; in the studies checked, under half of the shortfall reflects unresolved V genes, and no reason is known for the rest. V and J calls and clone size are as listed in that table; D and trimming were resolved from the DNA. Present in this sample are roughly 190,000 clones, around 88% of which were seen just once. Less than 3.5% of the sample belongs to the ten largest clones.

The collaborating institutions used their own protocols to collect whole blood in K2EDTA tubes. For TCRbeta analysis, collaborator samples were shipped as frozen whole blood, as isolated PBMCs, or as DNA extracted from either sample type. The sequence links TRBV7-3 to TRBJ1-1, with TRBD1 tentatively as D gene (5 bases match). This TCR derives from a man aged 50 to 60 with active or convalescent COVID-19. Sequenced input: peripheral blood. The DNA is as follows: TGTGCCAGCAGCCTAGGGCCATTAGGGGACACTGAAGCTTTCTTT. It codes for CASSLGPLGDTEAFF.